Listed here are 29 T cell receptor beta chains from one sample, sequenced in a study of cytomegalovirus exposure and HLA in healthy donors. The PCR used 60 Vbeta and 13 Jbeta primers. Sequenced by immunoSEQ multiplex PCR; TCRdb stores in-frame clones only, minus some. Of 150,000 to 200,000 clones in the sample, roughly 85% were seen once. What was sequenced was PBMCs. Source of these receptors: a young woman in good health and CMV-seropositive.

DNA of the CDR3: TGTGCCAGCAGCTTAGGTGGAGGGTGGGTAGCTCGCACAGATACGCAGTATTTT. Amino acid sequence: CASSLGGGWVARTDTQYF. The rearrangement links TRBV7-8 to TRBJ2-3; TRBD2 is a possible D gene (6 bases). This CDR3 is 18 amino acids long. Trimming took off 1 base at V and 1 base at J, with 18 bases between the two ends. CDR1 is SGHVS and CDR2 is FQNEAQ in the germline V gene. Using reference TRBV7-8 and TRBJ2-3 for the parts outside the CDR3, the full variable domain is GAGVSQSPRYKVAKRGQDVALRCDPISGHVSLFWYQQALGQGPEFLTYFQNEAQLDKSGLPSDRFFAERPEGSVSTLKIQRTQQEDSAVYLCASSLGGGWVARTDTQYFGPGTRLTVL.

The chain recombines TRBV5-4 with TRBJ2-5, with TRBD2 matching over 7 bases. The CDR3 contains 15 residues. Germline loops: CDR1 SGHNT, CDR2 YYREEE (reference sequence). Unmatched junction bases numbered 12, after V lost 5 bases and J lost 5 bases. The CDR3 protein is CASSPERDGVETQYF. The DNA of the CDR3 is TGTGCCAGCAGTCCAGAGCGGGATGGAGTGGAGACCCAGTACTTC.

The CDR3 loop reads CASSPGQGYNEQFF. CDR3 nucleotides: TGTGCCAGCAGTCCCGGACAGGGATACAATGAGCAGTTCTTC. The chain employs TRBV27 and TRBJ2-1, with 8 bases identical to TRBD1. The V gene end was trimmed by 5 bases and the J gene end by 4 bases; junction bases not matched to a gene: 4. Germline V gives CDR1 MNHEY, CDR2 SMNVEV (reference sequence). The CDR3 has 14 amino acids.

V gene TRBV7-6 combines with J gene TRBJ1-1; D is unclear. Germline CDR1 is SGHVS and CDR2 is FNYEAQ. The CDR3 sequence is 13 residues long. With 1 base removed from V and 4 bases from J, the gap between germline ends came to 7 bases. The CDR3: CASSLDEFTEAFF. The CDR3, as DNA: TGTGCCAGCAGCTTAGACGAGTTCACTGAAGCTTTCTTT.

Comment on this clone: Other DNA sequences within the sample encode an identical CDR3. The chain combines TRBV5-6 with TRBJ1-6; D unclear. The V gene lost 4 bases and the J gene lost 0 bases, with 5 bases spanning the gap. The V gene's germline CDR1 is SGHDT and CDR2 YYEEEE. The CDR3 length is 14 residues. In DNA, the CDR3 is TGTGCCAGCAGCCGGAGCTCCTATAATTCACCCCTCCACTTT. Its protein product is CASSRSSYNSPLHF.

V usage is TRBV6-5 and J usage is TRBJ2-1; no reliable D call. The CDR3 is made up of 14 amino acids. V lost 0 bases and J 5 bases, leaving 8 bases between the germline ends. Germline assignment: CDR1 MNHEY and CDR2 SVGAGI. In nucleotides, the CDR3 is TGTGCCAGCAGTTACTCGGGCAGAAACAATGAGCAGTTCTTC. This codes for CASSYSGRNNEQFF.

The CDR3 loop is CAISESNTGYMNTEAFF. CDR3 in DNA: TGTGCCATCAGTGAGTCGAACACAGGGTATATGAACACTGAAGCTTTCTTT. The J gene is TRBJ1-1, the V gene TRBV10-3; possible D gene TRBD1, 6 bases. Germline V CDR1 and CDR2: ENHRY, SYGVKD. This CDR3 contains 17 residues. Trimming stripped 0 bases from V and 0 bases from J, with 14 bases between.

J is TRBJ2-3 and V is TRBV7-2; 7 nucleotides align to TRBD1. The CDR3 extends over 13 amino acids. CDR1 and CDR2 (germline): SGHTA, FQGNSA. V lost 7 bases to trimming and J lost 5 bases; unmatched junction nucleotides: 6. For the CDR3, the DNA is TGTGCCAGCACCCGACAGGGTAGAGATACGCAGTATTTT. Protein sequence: CASTRQGRDTQYF.

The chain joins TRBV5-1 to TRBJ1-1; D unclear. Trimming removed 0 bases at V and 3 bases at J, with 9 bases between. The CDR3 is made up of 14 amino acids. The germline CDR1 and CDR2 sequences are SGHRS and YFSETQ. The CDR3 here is CASSLDGRDTEAFF. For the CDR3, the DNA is TGCGCCAGCAGCTTGGACGGTCGTGACACTGAAGCTTTCTTT.

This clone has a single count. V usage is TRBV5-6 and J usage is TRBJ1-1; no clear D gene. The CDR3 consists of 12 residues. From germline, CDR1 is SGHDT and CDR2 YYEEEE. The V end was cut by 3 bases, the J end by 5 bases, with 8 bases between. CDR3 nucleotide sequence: TGTGCCAGCAGCTCACTGAGGACTGAAGCTTTCTTT. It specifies CASSSLRTEAFF.

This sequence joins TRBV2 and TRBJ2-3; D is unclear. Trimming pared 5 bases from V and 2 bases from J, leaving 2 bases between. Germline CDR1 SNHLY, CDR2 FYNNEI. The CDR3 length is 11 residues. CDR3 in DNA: TGTGCCAGCAGTTACACAGATACGCAGTATTTT. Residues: CASSYTDTQYF. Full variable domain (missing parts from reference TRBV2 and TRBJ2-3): EPEVTQTPSHQVTQMGQEVILRCVPISNHLYFYWYRQILGQKVEFLVSFYNNEISEKSEIFDDQFSVERPDGSNFTLKIRSTKLEDSAMYFCASSYTDTQYFGPGTRLTVL.

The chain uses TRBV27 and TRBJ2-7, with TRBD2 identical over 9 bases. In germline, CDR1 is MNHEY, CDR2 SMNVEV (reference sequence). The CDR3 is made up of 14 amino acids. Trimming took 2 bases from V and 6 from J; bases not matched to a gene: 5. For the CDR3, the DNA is TGTGCCAGCAGTTTACCGGGACTAGCCAGCGAGCAGTACTTC. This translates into CASSLPGLASEQYF.

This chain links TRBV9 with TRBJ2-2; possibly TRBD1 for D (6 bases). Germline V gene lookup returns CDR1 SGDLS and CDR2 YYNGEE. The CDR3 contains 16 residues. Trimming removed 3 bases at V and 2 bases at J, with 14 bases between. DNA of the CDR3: TGTGCCAGCAGCGAAGGTGGACAGCCAAACACCGGGGAGCTGTTTTTT. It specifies CASSEGGQPNTGELFF.

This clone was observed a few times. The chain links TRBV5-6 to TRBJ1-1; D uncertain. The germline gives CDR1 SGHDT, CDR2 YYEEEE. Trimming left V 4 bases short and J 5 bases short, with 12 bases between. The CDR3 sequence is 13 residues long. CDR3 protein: CASSTDTWTEAFF. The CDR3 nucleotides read TGTGCCAGCAGCACCGACACCTGGACTGAAGCTTTCTTT.

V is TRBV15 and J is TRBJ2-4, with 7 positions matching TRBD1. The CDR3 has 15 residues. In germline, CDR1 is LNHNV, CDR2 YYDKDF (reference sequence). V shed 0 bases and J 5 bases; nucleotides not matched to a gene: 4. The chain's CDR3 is CATSREPGTENIQYF. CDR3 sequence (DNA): TGTGCCACCAGCAGAGAGCCAGGGACAGAAAACATTCAGTACTTC. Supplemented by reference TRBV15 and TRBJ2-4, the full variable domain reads DAMVIQNPRYQVTQFGKPVTLSCSQTLNHNVMYWYQQKSSQAPKLLFHYYDKDFNNEADTPDNFQSRRPNTSFCFLDIRSPGLGDTAMYLCATSREPGTENIQYFGAGTRLSVL.

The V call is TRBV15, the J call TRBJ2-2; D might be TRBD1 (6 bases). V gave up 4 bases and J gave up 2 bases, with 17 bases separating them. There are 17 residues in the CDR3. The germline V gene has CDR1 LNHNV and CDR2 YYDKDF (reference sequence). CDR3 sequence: CATSTRTGTLNTGELFF. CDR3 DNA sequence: TGTGCCACCAGCACCCGAACCGGGACACTTAACACCGGGGAGCTGTTTTTT.

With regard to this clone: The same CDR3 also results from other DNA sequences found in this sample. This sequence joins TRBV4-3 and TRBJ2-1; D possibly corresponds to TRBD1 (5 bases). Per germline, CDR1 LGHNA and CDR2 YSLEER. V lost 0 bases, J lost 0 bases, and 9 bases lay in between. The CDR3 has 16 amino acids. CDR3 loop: CASSQEPGHSYNEQFF. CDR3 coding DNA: TGCGCCAGCAGCCAAGAACCAGGGCACTCCTACAATGAGCAGTTCTTC.

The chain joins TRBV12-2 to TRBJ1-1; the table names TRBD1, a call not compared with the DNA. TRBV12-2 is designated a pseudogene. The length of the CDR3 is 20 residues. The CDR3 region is CASRFWGADIAILHGGKAFF. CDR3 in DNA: TGTGCAAGTCGCTTTTGGGGCGCAGATATCGCTATTCTGCACGGTGGTAAAGCTTTCTTT.

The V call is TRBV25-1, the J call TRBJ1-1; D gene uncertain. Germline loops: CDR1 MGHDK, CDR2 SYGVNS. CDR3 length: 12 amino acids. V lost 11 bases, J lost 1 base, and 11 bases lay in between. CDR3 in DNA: TGTGCCGCAGGTCCATCGAACACTGAAGCTTTCTTT. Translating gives CAAGPSNTEAFF.

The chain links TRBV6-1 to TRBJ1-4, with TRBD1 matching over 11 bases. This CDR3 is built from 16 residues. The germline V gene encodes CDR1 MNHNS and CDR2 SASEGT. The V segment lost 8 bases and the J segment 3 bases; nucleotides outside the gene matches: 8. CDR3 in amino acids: CASRGQGALANEKLFF. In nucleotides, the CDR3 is TGTGCCAGCCGTGGACAGGGGGCATTGGCTAATGAAAAACTGTTTTTT.

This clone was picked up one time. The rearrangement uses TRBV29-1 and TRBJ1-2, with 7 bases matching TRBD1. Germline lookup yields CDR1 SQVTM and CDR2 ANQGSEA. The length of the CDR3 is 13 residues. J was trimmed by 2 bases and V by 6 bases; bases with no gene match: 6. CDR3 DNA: TGCAGCGTGTCGACAGGGTACAACTATGGCTACACCTTC. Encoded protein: CSVSTGYNYGYTF. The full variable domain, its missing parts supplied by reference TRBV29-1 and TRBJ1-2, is SAVISQKPSRDICQRGTSLTIQCQVDSQVTMMFWYRQQPGQSLTLIATANQGSEATYESGFVIDKFPISRPNLTFSTLTVSNMSPEDSSIYLCSVSTGYNYGYTFGSGTRLTVV.

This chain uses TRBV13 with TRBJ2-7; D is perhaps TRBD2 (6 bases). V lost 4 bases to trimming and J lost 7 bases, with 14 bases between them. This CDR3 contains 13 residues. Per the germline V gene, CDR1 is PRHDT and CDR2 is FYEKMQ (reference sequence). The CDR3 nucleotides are TGTGCCAGCAGCTCAGGACTATTAGAAGAGCAGTACTTC. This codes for CASSSGLLEEQYF.

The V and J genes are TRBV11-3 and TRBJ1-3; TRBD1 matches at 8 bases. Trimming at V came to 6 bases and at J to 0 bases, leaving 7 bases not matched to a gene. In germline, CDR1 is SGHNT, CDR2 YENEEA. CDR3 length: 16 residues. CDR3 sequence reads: CASRPYGQGSGNTIYF. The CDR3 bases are TGTGCCAGCAGACCCTACGGACAGGGCTCTGGAAACACCATATATTTT.

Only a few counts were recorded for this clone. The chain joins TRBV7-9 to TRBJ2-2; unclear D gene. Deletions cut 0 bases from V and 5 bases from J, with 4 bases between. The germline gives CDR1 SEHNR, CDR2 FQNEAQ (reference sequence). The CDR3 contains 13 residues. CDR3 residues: CASSLAVTGELFF. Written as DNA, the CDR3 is TGTGCCAGCAGCTTAGCCGTGACCGGGGAGCTGTTTTTT.

CDR3 coding DNA: TGTGCCAGCAGTCCCGGGGGAGGCATCCAAGAGACCCAGTACTTC. Translating gives CASSPGGGIQETQYF. The rearrangement links TRBV6-5 to TRBJ2-5, with a weak D call TRBD2 (6 bases). Trimming cost V 5 bases and J 1 base, with 14 bases left between them. The CDR3 runs to 15 residues. Germline V gene lookup returns CDR1 MNHEY and CDR2 SVGAGI.

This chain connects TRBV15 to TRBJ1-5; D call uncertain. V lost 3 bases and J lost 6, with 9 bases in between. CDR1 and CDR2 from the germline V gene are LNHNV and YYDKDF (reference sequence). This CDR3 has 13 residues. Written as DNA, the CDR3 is TGTGCCACCAGCAGGAGCAACAGTCAGCCCCAGCATTTT. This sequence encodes CATSRSNSQPQHF.

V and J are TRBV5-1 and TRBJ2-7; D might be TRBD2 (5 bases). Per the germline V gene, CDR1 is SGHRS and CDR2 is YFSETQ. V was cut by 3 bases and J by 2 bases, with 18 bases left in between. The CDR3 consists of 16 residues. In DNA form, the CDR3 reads TGCGCCAGCAGCTCCCGGGAAGCAGTAAGGGCCTACGAGCAGTACTTC. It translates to CASSSREAVRAYEQYF.

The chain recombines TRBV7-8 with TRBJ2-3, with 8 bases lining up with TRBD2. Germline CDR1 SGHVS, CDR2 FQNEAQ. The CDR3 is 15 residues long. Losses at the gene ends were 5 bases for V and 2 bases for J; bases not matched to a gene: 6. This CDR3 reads CASSRLAPSTDTQYF. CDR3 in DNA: TGTGCCAGCAGCAGACTAGCGCCGTCCACAGATACGCAGTATTTT. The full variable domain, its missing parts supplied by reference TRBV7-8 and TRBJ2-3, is GAGVSQSPRYKVAKRGQDVALRCDPISGHVSLFWYQQALGQGPEFLTYFQNEAQLDKSGLPSDRFFAERPEGSVSTLKIQRTQQEDSAVYLCASSRLAPSTDTQYFGPGTRLTVL.

CDR3 in amino acids: CASSEATGNEKLFF. CDR3 DNA sequence: TGTGCCAGCAGTGAAGCGACAGGCAATGAAAAACTGTTTTTT. The chain carries TRBV2 and TRBJ1-4, with D possibly matching TRBD1 (6 bases). The CDR3 loop spans 14 amino acids. V gave up 0 bases and J gave up 5 bases, with 7 bases separating them. CDR1 and CDR2 (germline): SNHLY, FYNNEI.